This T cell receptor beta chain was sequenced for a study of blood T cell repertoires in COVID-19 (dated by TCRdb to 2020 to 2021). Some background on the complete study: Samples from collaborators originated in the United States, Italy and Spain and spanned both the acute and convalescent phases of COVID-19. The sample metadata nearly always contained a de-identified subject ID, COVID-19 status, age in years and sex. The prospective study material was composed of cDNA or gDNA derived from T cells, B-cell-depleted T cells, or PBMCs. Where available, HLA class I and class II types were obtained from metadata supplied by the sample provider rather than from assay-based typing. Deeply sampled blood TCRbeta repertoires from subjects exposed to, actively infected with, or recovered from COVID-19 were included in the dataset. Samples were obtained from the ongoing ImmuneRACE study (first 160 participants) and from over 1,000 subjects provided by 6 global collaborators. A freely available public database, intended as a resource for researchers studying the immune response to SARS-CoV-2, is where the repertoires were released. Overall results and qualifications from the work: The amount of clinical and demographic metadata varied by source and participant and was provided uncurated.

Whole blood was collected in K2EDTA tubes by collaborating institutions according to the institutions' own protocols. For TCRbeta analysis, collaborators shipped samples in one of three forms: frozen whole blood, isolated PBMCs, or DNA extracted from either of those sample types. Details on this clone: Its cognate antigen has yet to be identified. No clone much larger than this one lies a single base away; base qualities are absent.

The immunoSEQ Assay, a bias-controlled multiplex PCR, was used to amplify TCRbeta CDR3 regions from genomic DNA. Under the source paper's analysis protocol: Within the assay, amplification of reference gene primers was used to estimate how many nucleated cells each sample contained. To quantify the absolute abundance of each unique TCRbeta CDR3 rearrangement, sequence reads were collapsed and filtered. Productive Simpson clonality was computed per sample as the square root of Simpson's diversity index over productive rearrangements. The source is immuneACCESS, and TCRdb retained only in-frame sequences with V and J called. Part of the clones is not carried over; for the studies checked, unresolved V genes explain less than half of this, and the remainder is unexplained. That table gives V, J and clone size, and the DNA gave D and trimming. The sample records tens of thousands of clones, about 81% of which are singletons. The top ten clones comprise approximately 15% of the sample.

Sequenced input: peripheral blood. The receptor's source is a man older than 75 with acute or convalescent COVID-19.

At the DNA level, the sequence is TGTGCCAGCAGCTTGGCTGCTAGGGGTGAGCAGTACTTC. Its amino acids are CASSLAARGEQYF. The rearrangement combines TRBV5-8 with TRBJ2-7; TRBD1 could be the D gene, as 5 bases match. The trim is 0 bases for V and 7 bases for J, with a gap of 11 bases between the germline ends. Taken from the germline V gene, the CDR1 and CDR2 loops are SGHTS and YDEGEE. From the cysteine up to the phenylalanine, the CDR3 has a length of 13 residues. The kept DNA is CDR3 alone, 39 bases in frame from the first base.